The rows below give T cell receptor beta chains drawn from one sample of a study of CD8+ T cells in alopecia areata. Using immunoSEQ multiplex PCR, the repertoire was profiled, and TCRdb retains in-frame clones only, with some absent. The sample carries 200,000 or so clones, 50% to 60% recorded once. Material: CD4+ T cells sorted from blood, obtained at week 0. The receptors come from a human donor with alopecia areata. The CDR3 runs from the conserved cysteine through the conserved F or W. A D gene is named only where the DNA matches it firmly. Rows give clone size only sometimes, using once, few, many, or a class for an expanded clone.

D	size	V	length	J	CDR3	DNA
.	few	TRBV7-9	13	TRBJ2-5	CASDLGGRETQYF	TGTGCCAGCGACCTGGGCGGGCGAGAGACCCAGTACTTC
TRBD2	.	TRBV29-1	14	TRBJ2-7	CSVLGLAGAYEQYF	TGCAGCGTCCTCGGACTAGCGGGAGCCTACGAGCAGTACTTC
TRBD1	few	TRBV9	16	TRBJ2-3	CASSVEWQGAKDTQYF	TGTGCCAGCAGCGTAGAGTGGCAGGGGGCGAAAGATACGCAGTATTTT
TRBD2	.	TRBV4-2	16	TRBJ2-7	CASSQDTTSGTYEQYF	TGTGCCAGCAGCCAAGATACGACTAGCGGGACGTACGAGCAGTACTTC
TRBD1	few	TRBV18	16	TRBJ2-7	CASSPRPDRGRIEQYF	TGTGCCAGCTCACCACGCCCGGACAGGGGGCGGATTGAGCAGTACTTC
.	.	TRBV30	14	TRBJ2-2	CAWRSGPNTGELFF	TGTGCCTGGAGGTCGGGACCGAACACCGGGGAGCTGTTTTTT
TRBD2	.	TRBV5-1	15	TRBJ2-7	CASSITSGGSYEQYF	TGCGCCAGCAGCATCACTAGCGGGGGTTCCTACGAGCAGTACTTC
.	.	TRBV5-1	14	TRBJ2-7	CASSLRQGPYEQYF	TGCGCCAGCAGCTTGCGGCAGGGGCCCTACGAGCAGTACTTC
.	once	TRBV6-1	15	TRBJ1-1	CASIWGRTGAGEAFF	TGTGCCAGCATATGGGGCAGGACGGGGGCCGGTGAAGCTTTCTTT
TRBD2	.	TRBV2	20	TRBJ2-1	CASRPARGLAGNSSYNEQFF	TGTGCCAGCAGACCCGCAAGGGGACTAGCGGGAAACAGCTCCTACAATGAGCAGTTCTTC
.	.	TRBV7-9	14	TRBJ1-6	CASSFDIPNSPLHF	TGTGCCAGCAGCTTCGACATCCCCAATTCACCCCTCCACTTT
TRBD1	.	TRBV5-1	16	TRBJ1-1	CASTRQGRGQNTEAFF	TGCGCCAGCACACGACAGGGTCGGGGGCAGAACACTGAAGCTTTCTTT
.	once	TRBV25-1	14	TRBJ1-2	CASSELGGNYGYTF	TGTGCCAGCAGTGAATTGGGGGGAAACTATGGCTACACCTTC
TRBD2	few	TRBV5-1	18	TRBJ2-1	CASSLAGGTSGSSNEQFF	TGCGCCAGCAGCTTGGCGGGCGGAACTAGCGGGAGTAGTAATGAGCAGTTCTTC
TRBD1	.	TRBV7-9	16	TRBJ2-7	CASSLFFGTGGAEQYF	TGTGCCAGCAGCTTATTCTTCGGGACAGGGGGGGCCGAGCAGTACTTC
TRBD2	.	TRBV2	15	TRBJ2-3	CASSSTSGRAQTQYF	TGTGCCAGCAGCTCAACTAGCGGGAGGGCCCAAACGCAGTATTTT
.	few	TRBV6-1	16	TRBJ2-7	CASSEVLGRSSYEQYF	TGTGCCAGCAGTGAAGTTCTGGGCCGGAGCTCCTACGAGCAGTACTTC
TRBD1	.	TRBV18	14	TRBJ1-1	CASSLGQGNTEAFF	TGTGCCAGCTCACTGGGACAGGGGAACACTGAAGCTTTCTTT
TRBD1	.	TRBV27	14	TRBJ1-1	CASRRQGVYTEAFF	TGTGCCAGCAGGCGGCAGGGGGTGTACACTGAAGCTTTCTTT
TRBD1	few	TRBV30	13	TRBJ2-7	CAGEQGGPAEQYF	TGTGCCGGAGAACAGGGGGGTCCGGCCGAGCAGTACTTC
.	.	TRBV14	12	TRBJ1-1	CASSQVGAAAFF	TGTGCCAGCAGCCAAGTTGGCGCAGCCGCTTTCTTT
.	few	TRBV7-9	13	TRBJ2-5	CASSSDRQETQYF	TGTGCCAGCAGTTCGGACCGCCAAGAGACCCAGTACTTC